Given below is one TCR beta chain in context. Looked up from germline, CDR1 is GTSNPN and CDR2 is SVGIG (reference sequence). The CDR3 covers 13 residues. This entry belongs to a study of T cell responses to AZD1222 COVID-19 vaccine. Looking at the study overall: Second doses at about 4 or about 12 weeks were pooled.

The assay was immunoSEQ multiplex PCR, and TCRdb's table has in-frame clones only and misses some. The repertoire has approximately 150,000 clones, 92% of them found once; the top ten carry about 1.5%. The material sequenced was peripheral blood, taken on day 0 of AZD1222 vaccination. The clonotype was recovered from an adult in good health. This chain uses TRBV30 with TRBJ1-2, with D possibly TRBD1 on 5 matching bases. This CDR3 reads CALTLGPGYGYTF. CDR3 nucleotides: TGTGCTTTGACTCTGGGCCCAGGGTATGGCTACACCTTC.